This TCR beta chain was recorded in a study of blood T cell repertoires in COVID-19. This CDR3 has 15 residues. After removal of 5 bases from V and 7 bases from J, the junction contained 9 bases not matched to a gene. Germline CDR1 reads SGHAT; CDR2 reads FQNNGV. Data came from immunoSEQ multiplex PCR; TCRdb stores just in-frame clones and leaves some out. This repertoire shows 450,000 or so clones, approximately 89% found once; its top ten account for approximately 1.5%. The source material was peripheral blood. This clonotype was obtained from a woman between 35 and 50 years old with COVID-19, enrolled during active disease. The genes are TRBV11-2 and TRBJ2-1, with 9 bases identical to TRBD2. The CDR3 DNA is TGTGCCAGCAGCCCGAGGAATAGCGGGAGAAATGAGCAGTTCTTC. Translating gives CASSPRNSGRNEQFF.